This entry concerns a single T cell receptor (beta chain). The CDR3 sequence is 16 residues long. The germline V gene has CDR1 WNHNN and CDR2 SYGVQD (reference sequence). The germline V and J ends were trimmed by 8 bases and 7 bases, with 24 bases remaining between them. This table comes from immunoSEQ multiplex PCR, and its TCRdb copy is limited to in-frame clones, with some not included. The sample consists of about 160,000 clones, approximately 94% of them appearing once. This specimen comes from a study of control samples from healthy donors and cancer patients. V usage is TRBV10-1 and J usage is TRBJ2-1, with D perhaps assigned TRBD1 or TRBD2 (5 bases each). The sequence was collected from a man aged 60 to 69 with colorectal cancer. Sequences were obtained from PBMCs. The CDR3 sequence: CASRTLGGWGKNEQFF. CDR3 nucleotide sequence: TGCGCCAGCCGAACCCTAGGAGGCTGGGGGAAGAATGAGCAGTTCTTC.